Listed here is a single T cell receptor (beta chain). Germline V lookup: CDR1 SGHTA, CDR2 FQGTGA. The J segment lost 1 base and the V segment lost 3 bases, leaving 2 bases of the junction unmatched. The CDR3 runs to 14 residues. Cohort 3 donors counted as recovered after two negative PCRs, clearance, or resolved symptoms. Per the original methods: Reference gene primer amplification yielded estimated nucleated cell counts. The table came from immunoSEQ multiplex PCR; TCRdb's copy has only in-frame clones and leaves some out. D and trimming were read from the DNA, whereas the V and J calls and clone size are those reported in that table. The sample lists approximately 400,000 clones, 70% to 90% occurring once. This specimen comes from a study of blood T cell repertoires in COVID-19.

The gene calls are TRBV7-3 and TRBJ1-1, with 7 bases aligning to TRBD1. This TCR was recovered from a woman between 18 and 29 years old who had recovered from COVID-19. Sequencing used PBMCs or T cells enriched from blood (not recorded which). The chain's CDR3 is CASSLTGQNTEAFF. CDR3 nucleotide sequence: TGTGCCAGCAGCTTGACAGGGCAGAACACTGAAGCTTTCTTT.